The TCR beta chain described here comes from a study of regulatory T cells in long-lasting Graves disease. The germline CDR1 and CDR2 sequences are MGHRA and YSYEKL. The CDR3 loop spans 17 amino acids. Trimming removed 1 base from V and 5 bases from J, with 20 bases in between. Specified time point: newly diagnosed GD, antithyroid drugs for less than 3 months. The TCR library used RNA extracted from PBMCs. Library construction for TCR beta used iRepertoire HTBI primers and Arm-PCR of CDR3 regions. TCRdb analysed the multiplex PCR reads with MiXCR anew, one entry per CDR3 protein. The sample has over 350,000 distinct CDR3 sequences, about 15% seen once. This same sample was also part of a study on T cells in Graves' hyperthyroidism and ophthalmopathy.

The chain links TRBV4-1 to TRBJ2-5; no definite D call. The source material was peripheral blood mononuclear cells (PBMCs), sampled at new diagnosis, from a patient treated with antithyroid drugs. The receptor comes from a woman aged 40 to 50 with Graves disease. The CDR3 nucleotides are TGCGCCAGCAGCCAAGGTCCCCTCGGAATCGATTTTGAGACCCAGTACTTC. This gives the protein CASSQGPLGIDFETQYF.